A selection of T cell receptor beta chains follows, all from one sample in a study of PD-1 blockade in classical Hodgkin lymphoma. The protocol was immunoSEQ multiplex PCR, while the TCRdb copy is restricted to in-frame clones and leaves out a portion. The repertoire includes some 96,000 clones, more than 85% of them detected once, and just under 2% sits in the top ten. The sequencing here drew on peripheral blood mononuclear cells (PBMCs), taken before the fourth cycle of nivolumab. Every receptor here comes from a human donor with classical Hodgkin lymphoma. The CDR3 runs from the conserved cysteine through the conserved F or W. Not all rows give a size; the values are once, few, many and, for expanded clones, a class.

J gene | V gene | clone size | CDR3 protein
TRBJ2-7 | TRBV9 | . | CASSGGDRQPLYEQYF
TRBJ2-2 | TRBV6-6 | . | CASSSSRALNTGELFF
TRBJ2-2 | TRBV28 | . | CASSLGQPTGELFF
TRBJ2-7 | TRBV30 | . | CAWGALGVPYEQYF
TRBJ1-1 | TRBV28 | . | CASKTGGGVDTEAFF
TRBJ2-5 | TRBV27 | . | CASSRLGSPETQYF
TRBJ1-5 | TRBV2 | . | CASSKGPYQPQHF
TRBJ2-1 | TRBV19 | . | CASSAESRGLPNEQFF
TRBJ1-2 | TRBV28 | once | CASSVGEFNYGYTF
TRBJ1-3 | TRBV21-1 | . | CASSKALGHLGVRNF
TRBJ1-1 | TRBV6-5 | . | CASRQGALTEAFF
TRBJ2-7 | TRBV14 | . | CASSQDTRFGEQYF
TRBJ2-2 | TRBV5-4 | . | CASSSYQGHSVGELFF
TRBJ2-7 | TRBV11-2 | . | CASSLDLPPRGSDSYEQYF
TRBJ2-2 | TRBV10-1 | few | CASSVVTTGELFF
TRBJ1-4 | TRBV5-1 | . | CASKVWGMGEKLFF
TRBJ1-1 | TRBV28 | . | CASSPRDTPWAEAFF
TRBJ2-7 | TRBV2 | . | CASSDRLARTEQYF
TRBJ1-1 | TRBV7-2 | . | CASSLPQRNTEAFF
TRBJ2-7 | TRBV9 | . | CASNDGDSYEQYF
TRBJ2-3 | TRBV11-2 | once | CASSLESSGATQYF
TRBJ2-7 | TRBV9 | once | CASSHPREGFDEQYF
TRBJ2-7 | TRBV7-8 | . | CASSHFDKSSYEQYF
TRBJ2-1 | TRBV7-9 | . | CASSLSFLRTSYNEQFF
TRBJ1-5 | TRBV5-1 | . | CASSLRPQERGFRQPQHF
TRBJ2-5 | TRBV20-1 | . | CSAGTEETQYF
TRBJ2-1 | TRBV28 | once | CASTSRGIGGEQFF
TRBJ2-1 | TRBV28 | . | CASSYALRLAGGQYNEQFF
TRBJ1-2 | TRBV7-9 | . | CASSGGRNYGYTF
TRBJ2-7 | TRBV6-1 | . | CASGKQGREQYF
TRBJ2-7 | TRBV28 | . | CASSGLNYEQYF
TRBJ2-7 | TRBV7-9 | . | CASSLSGGEAGQYF
TRBJ1-4 | TRBV11-2 | . | CASSSPFRDRGRTNEKLFF
TRBJ2-4 | TRBV5-4 | . | CASSLRREAKNIQYF
TRBJ2-7 | TRBV6-1 | . | CASSELGVISYEQYF
TRBJ2-1 | TRBV29-1 | . | CSVEVSGVGPNEQFF
TRBJ1-1 | TRBV5-5 | . | CASSLVSGGAWTEAFF
TRBJ2-1 | TRBV9 | . | CASSAQTGTRNRYNEQFF
TRBJ1-1 | TRBV6-6 | . | CASGDYPVNTEAFF
TRBJ1-2 | TRBV13 | once | CASSPHSRGDHRYGYTF
TRBJ2-2 | TRBV28 | . | CASYQLSWASRKGSGELFF
TRBJ2-1 | TRBV7-6 | . | CASSLAGQGGEQFF
TRBJ2-3 | TRBV13 | . | CASSLAVAGRGTDTQYF
TRBJ2-1 | TRBV21-1 | . | CASSRGLGLYNEQFF
TRBJ2-2 | TRBV6-1 | . | CALQPITAGELFF
TRBJ2-1 | TRBV11-2 | once | CASSLRSYNEQFF
TRBJ2-1 | TRBV7-2 | . | CASSLDPADSNEQFF